The 28 T cell receptor beta chains reported below all come from one sample, sequenced in a study of shared clonotypes between healthy human individuals. Clones were read by immunoSEQ multiplex PCR, and TCRdb kept only the in-frame ones, dropping some. This sample has 600,000 to 700,000 clones, with around 73% found just once. Sequencing was performed on memory CD4+ T cells sorted from blood. Documented subset: CD45RA-negative fraction. Receptors originate from a woman between 25 and 40 years old in good health.

This clone was counted between two and nine times. The rearrangement links TRBV5-4 to TRBJ2-1; perhaps D is TRBD1 or TRBD2 (5 bases each). Germline V gene data show CDR1 as SGHNT and CDR2 as YYREEE (reference sequence). The V end was cut by 4 bases, the J end by 5 bases, with 31 bases between. CDR3 length equals 20 residues. The CDR3 coding sequence is TGTGCCAGCAGCCCCTCGCTGAGGGGACGGGGCACGATCGGGGACAATGAGCAGTTCTTC. Its protein product is CASSPSLRGRGTIGDNEQFF.

The V and J genes are TRBV7-6 and TRBJ1-6; 8 bases are shared with TRBD1. Germline V gene sequence: CDR1 SGHVS, CDR2 FNYEAQ. This CDR3 comprises 17 residues. The ends lost 0 bases at V and 6 bases at J; junction bases unmatched: 7. This CDR3 reads CASSLARPGQANSPLHF. The CDR3 coding sequence is TGTGCCAGCAGCTTAGCGAGGCCGGGACAGGCTAATTCACCCCTCCACTTT. Complete variable domain (other parts from reference TRBV7-6 and TRBJ1-6): GAGVSQSPRYKVTKRGQDVALRCDPISGHVSLYWYRQALGQGPEFLTYFNYEAQQDKSGLPNDRFSAERPEGSISTLTIQRTEQRDSAMYRCASSLARPGQANSPLHFGNGTRLTVT.

As regards this clone: Other DNA sequences in the same sample also yield this CDR3. The J gene is TRBJ2-7, the V gene TRBV7-2; D tentatively reads TRBD1 or TRBD2 (5 bases each). The V and J ends lost 5 bases and 3 bases respectively, with 11 bases between them. This CDR3 contains 13 residues. Germline CDR1 and CDR2: SGHTA and FQGNSA. CDR3 DNA: TGTGCCAGCAGCCCCCAGAGGGGCTACGAGCAGTACTTC. As protein: CASSPQRGYEQYF.

This clone was counted once. The chain recombines TRBV2 with TRBJ2-3, with D uncertain. The V gene's germline CDR1 is SNHLY and CDR2 FYNNEI. This CDR3 is 14 amino acids long. V was pared by 6 bases and J by 0 bases, with 10 bases between. CDR3 residues: CASRWQLSTDTQYF. CDR3 bases: TGTGCCAGCAGGTGGCAGTTAAGCACAGATACGCAGTATTTT. The complete variable domain, with remaining parts taken from reference TRBV2 and TRBJ2-3, reads EPEVTQTPSHQVTQMGQEVILRCVPISNHLYFYWYRQILGQKVEFLVSFYNNEISEKSEIFDDQFSVERPDGSNFTLKIRSTKLEDSAMYFCASRWQLSTDTQYFGPGTRLTVL.

The chain employs TRBV4-2 and TRBJ2-5; D tentatively fits TRBD1 or TRBD2 (5 bases each). Germline lookup yields CDR1 LGHNA and CDR2 YNFKEQ. V lost 0 bases to trimming and J lost 9 bases, with 26 bases between them. This CDR3 contains 18 residues. The CDR3 spells CASSQEPYLLGASAAQYF. Written as DNA, the CDR3 is TGTGCCAGCAGCCAAGAACCCTATTTACTAGGGGCTTCGGCGGCCCAGTACTTC.

The rearrangement links TRBV2 to TRBJ1-5, with TRBD1 identical over 10 bases. The CDR3 is 16 amino acids. Germline trimming cut 2 bases from V and 5 bases from J; bases unmatched to any gene: 6. Germline V lookup: CDR1 SNHLY, CDR2 FYNNEI. CDR3 sequence (DNA): TGTGCCAGCAGTGAAAATGGGGGGACAGGGGATCAGCCCCAGCATTTT. It codes for CASSENGGTGDQPQHF.

This rearrangement joins TRBV6-5 to TRBJ2-5, with D unresolved. The assigned J gene may be wrong: the sequence end matches TRBJ2-7 better. The CDR3 contains 15 residues. Per germline, CDR1 MNHEY and CDR2 SVGAGI. CDR3 residues: CASSYSYASAYEQYF. CDR3 nucleotide sequence: TGTGCCAGCAGTTACTCGTATGCGTCCGCCTACGAGCAGTACTTC.

The chain uses TRBV19 and TRBJ1-5; D gene uncertain. This CDR3 has 18 amino acids. Trimming stripped 5 bases from V and 0 bases from J, with 20 bases between. Germline CDR1 reads LNHDA; CDR2 reads SQIVND (reference sequence). CDR3 region: CASSPRPQTADSNQPQHF. CDR3 in DNA: TGTGCCAGTAGTCCAAGACCCCAGACGGCAGATAGCAATCAGCCCCAGCATTTT.

This clone showed up just once. This sequence joins TRBV10-3 and TRBJ2-7, with a possible D match to TRBD1 (6 bases). The CDR3 extends over 13 amino acids. Germline V gives CDR1 ENHRY, CDR2 SYGVKD. V was clipped by 7 bases and J by 1 base, with 11 bases between them. The CDR3 loop reads CAITDGQSYEQYF. In DNA form, the CDR3 reads TGTGCCATCACCGACGGACAGTCCTACGAGCAGTACTTC.

The chain couples TRBV11-2 to TRBJ2-1, with D unclear. This CDR3 region has 13 residues. The germline CDR1 and CDR2 sequences are SGHAT and FQNNGV. Trimming took off 1 base at V and 9 bases at J, with 10 bases between the two ends. CDR3 DNA sequence: TGTGCCAGCAGCTTAGGGGTAGCTCTTGAGCAGTTCTTC. Translation: CASSLGVALEQFF.

This chain connects TRBV28 to TRBJ2-5, with 8 bases matching TRBD2. The J call is uncertain, as TRBJ2-7 better fits the DNA end. CDR3 length: 15 residues. Germline lookup yields CDR1 MDHEN and CDR2 SYDVKM. The CDR3 is CASSLSSGSHYEQYF. In DNA form, the CDR3 reads TGTGCCAGCAGTTTATCCAGCGGGAGTCACTACGAGCAGTACTTC.

The chain joins TRBV5-1 to TRBJ1-2, with 7 bases matching TRBD1. Germline V gene lookup returns CDR1 SGHRS and CDR2 YFSETQ. The CDR3 runs to 13 residues. V was pared by 7 bases and J by 0 bases, with 3 bases of the junction left unmatched. The CDR3 protein is CASGTDSNYGYTF. In DNA, the CDR3 is TGCGCCAGCGGGACAGACTCTAACTATGGCTACACCTTC.

The rearrangement joins TRBV29-1 to TRBJ2-5; TRBD2 matches at 7 bases. The germline CDR1 and CDR2 sequences are SQVTM and ANQGSEA. V was pared by 4 bases and J by 5 bases, with 7 bases of the junction left unmatched. The CDR3 runs 13 residues. The CDR3 sequence: CSVVRGTMETQYF. The CDR3 DNA is TGCAGCGTTGTTCGGGGGACTATGGAGACCCAGTACTTC.

The chain joins TRBV9 to TRBJ2-7, with D unresolved. The V gene lost 2 bases and the J gene lost 2 bases, with 11 bases spanning the gap. Germline V gene sequence: CDR1 SGDLS, CDR2 YYNGEE. The CDR3 is 14 residues long. The CDR3: CASSVTSYPYEQYF. The CDR3, as DNA: TGTGCCAGCAGCGTTACCAGCTATCCCTACGAGCAGTACTTC.

The rearrangement uses TRBV2 and TRBJ2-1, with D tentatively TRBD2 (5 bases). CDR3 length equals 14 residues. Per the germline V gene, CDR1 is SNHLY and CDR2 is FYNNEI. V lost 7 bases, J lost 1 base, and 11 bases lay in between. The CDR3 loop is CASNVAMSYNEQFF. CDR3 nucleotides: TGTGCCAGCAACGTAGCGATGTCCTACAATGAGCAGTTCTTC.

V and J are TRBV7-8 and TRBJ2-1; D unresolved. This CDR3 has 12 amino acids. Trimming pared 1 base from V and 9 bases from J, leaving 7 bases between. Germline values: CDR1 SGHVS, CDR2 FQNEAQ. The CDR3 nucleotides read TGTGCCAGCAGCTTAGATGTGTTTGAGCAGTTCTTC. Encoded protein: CASSLDVFEQFF.

Only a few counts were recorded for this clone. The chain has TRBV2 and TRBJ2-7; a possible D gene is TRBD1 (6 bases). V lost 7 bases and J 4 bases, leaving 11 bases between the germline ends. Germline V gene lookup returns CDR1 SNHLY and CDR2 FYNNEI. The CDR3 totals 12 residues. CDR3: CASINRVYEQYF. The CDR3 DNA sequence: TGTGCCAGCATTAACAGGGTGTACGAGCAGTACTTC.

The chain employs TRBV30 and TRBJ1-6; no clear D gene. Trimming took 0 bases from V and 9 from J, leaving 12 bases between them. Germline V CDR1 and CDR2: GTSNPN, SVGIG (reference sequence). The CDR3 is 14 residues long. The CDR3 loop is CAWSVRAGVSPLHF. The CDR3 nucleotides are TGTGCCTGGAGTGTACGGGCTGGGGTTTCACCCCTCCACTTT.

The gene calls are TRBV15 and TRBJ1-5; no firm D call. V was cut by 0 bases and J by 9 bases, with 12 bases left in between. The CDR3 sequence is 14 residues long. Germline CDR1 and CDR2: LNHNV and YYDKDF (reference sequence). CDR3 bases: TGTGCCACCAGCAGAGATGCGCTGGTCAGGCCCCAGCATTTT. Its translation: CATSRDALVRPQHF.

The chain recombines TRBV5-1 with TRBJ2-1, with 8 bases aligning to TRBD2. The CDR3 contains 17 residues. Germline CDR1 is SGHRS and CDR2 is YFSETQ. With 4 bases clipped from V and 4 bases from J, the junction kept 13 bases outside the gene matches. DNA for the CDR3: TGCGCCAGCAGCCCTACGGGAGCGGGAGTACTTTACAATGAGCAGTTCTTC. Its protein is CASSPTGAGVLYNEQFF. The full variable domain, its missing parts supplied by reference TRBV5-1 and TRBJ2-1, is KAGVTQTPRYLIKTRGQQVTLSCSPISGHRSVSWYQQTPGQGLQFLFEYFSETQRNKGNFPGRFSGRQFSNSRSEMNVSTLELGDSALYLCASSPTGAGVLYNEQFFGPGTRLTVL.

The chain uses TRBV5-1 and TRBJ2-1, with no clear D. This CDR3 contains 15 residues. Looked up from germline, CDR1 is SGHRS and CDR2 is YFSETQ. Trimming left V 0 bases short and J 7 bases short, with 14 bases between. The chain's CDR3 is CASSLAPTRTNEQFF. The CDR3 region has the DNA TGCGCCAGCAGCTTGGCCCCCACACGTACAAATGAGCAGTTCTTC.

On this clone itself: Other DNA sequences in the same sample also yield this CDR3. The chain employs TRBV10-2 and TRBJ2-7; D uncertain. V was trimmed by 2 bases and J by 3 bases, leaving 5 bases between them. Germline V CDR1 and CDR2: WSHSY, SAAADI. The CDR3 is 12 residues long. The CDR3 DNA reads TGCGCCAGCAGTGAGGACGGCTACGAGCAGTACTTC. The encoded protein is CASSEDGYEQYF.

This clone was counted ten times or more. This chain joins TRBV21-1 and TRBJ2-7; TRBD2 is taken as the D call from the table, unchecked against the DNA. TRBV21-1 is reported as a pseudogene. The CDR3 sequence is 14 residues long. CDR3 sequence (DNA): TGTGCCAGCAGCAAAGGACTAGCGGCCTACGAGCAGTACTTC. This sequence encodes CASSKGLAAYEQYF.

The genes are TRBV4-1 and TRBJ2-5; the D gene could be TRBD1 or TRBD2 (5 bases each). The CDR3 consists of 15 residues. Germline V CDR1 and CDR2: MGHRA, YSYEKL. Deletions cut 0 bases from V and 2 bases from J, with 10 bases between. CDR3 DNA sequence: TGCGCCAGCAGCCAAGACGGGACCGTACAAGAGACCCAGTACTTC. Translating gives CASSQDGTVQETQYF.

The chain uses TRBV19 and TRBJ1-5; D is ambiguous. From germline, CDR1 is LNHDA and CDR2 SQIVND (reference sequence). The ends were cut back, 5 bases at V and 9 bases at J, with 11 bases in the middle. This CDR3 has 12 amino acids. The CDR3 protein is CASSQVVGPQHF. CDR3 nucleotides: TGTGCCAGTAGTCAGGTGGTTGGGCCCCAGCATTTT.

This clone was seen more than once but under ten times. The chain uses TRBV5-1 and TRBJ2-7, with D unclear. The CDR3 has 11 residues. Germline lookup yields CDR1 SGHRS and CDR2 YFSETQ. With 3 bases removed from V and 6 bases from J, the gap between germline ends came to 7 bases. The CDR3 loop reads CASSWLGEQYF. Here the CDR3 DNA reads TGCGCCAGCAGCTGGCTAGGCGAGCAGTACTTC.

This clone appeared a few times. Other DNA sequences of this sample code for an identical CDR3. The rearrangement uses TRBV6-5 and TRBJ2-1, with D perhaps TRBD2 (5 bases). The germline CDR1 and CDR2 sequences are MNHEY and SVGAGI. V gave up 0 bases and J gave up 1 base, with 7 bases separating them. This CDR3 comprises 15 residues. The CDR3 sequence is CASSYSSGSYNEQFF. The CDR3 DNA follows: TGTGCCAGCAGTTACTCGAGCGGATCCTACAATGAGCAGTTCTTC.

The CDR3 loop is CASSVGLAGALSSTDTQYF. The CDR3 DNA is TGTGCCAGCAGCGTAGGACTAGCGGGAGCCCTCTCGAGCACAGATACGCAGTATTTT. The chain carries TRBV7-9 and TRBJ2-3; 13 nucleotides agree with TRBD2. CDR1 and CDR2 from the germline V gene are SEHNR and FQNEAQ (reference sequence). Trimming cost V 5 bases and J 0 bases; bases outside gene matches: 11. The CDR3 extends over 19 amino acids.